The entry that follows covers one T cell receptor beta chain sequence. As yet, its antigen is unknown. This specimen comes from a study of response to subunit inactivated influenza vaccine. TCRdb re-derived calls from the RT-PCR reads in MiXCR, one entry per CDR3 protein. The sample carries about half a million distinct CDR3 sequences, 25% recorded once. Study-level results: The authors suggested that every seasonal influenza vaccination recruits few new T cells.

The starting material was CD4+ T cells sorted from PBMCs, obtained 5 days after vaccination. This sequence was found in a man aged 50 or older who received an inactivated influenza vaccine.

The DNA of the CDR3 is TGTGCCATCAGGGAGGGGACCGAGCAGTACTTC. It is translated as CAIREGTEQYF. This chain joins TRBV10-3 and TRBJ2-7; perhaps TRBD2 as D (6 bases). The CDR3 sequence is 11 residues long. In germline, CDR1 is ENHRY, CDR2 SYGVKD. V lost 6 bases, J lost 6 bases, and 9 bases lay in between.